The source of this T cell receptor (beta chain) is a study of graft-versus-host responses after intestinal transplantation. Study at large: Every recipient underwent anti-thymocyte globulin induction, then tacrolimus and steroids for approximately 3 years. Study findings and constraints: GvH clonotypes were identified within recipient marrow, with a subset emerging first in ileum or blood.

The CDR3 loop spans 12 amino acids. The V end was cut by 4 bases, the J end by 3 bases, with 5 bases between. In germline, CDR1 is SGHVS, CDR2 FQNEAQ. For this clone: Its antigen is not known.

Produced via immunoSEQ multiplex PCR; TCRdb's table is partial and in-frame only. The table lists about 120,000 clones, 90% of them singletons. This TCR came from a human donor who received an intestinal transplant. This specimen was unstimulated CD4+ T cells sorted from spleen or lymph node cells, taken before intestinal transplant. This rearrangement joins TRBV7-8 to TRBJ2-3; no clear D. For the CDR3, the DNA is TGTGCCAGCAGCTCCTATACAGATACGCAGTATTTT. Translating it yields CASSSYTDTQYF. The full variable domain, in which reference TRBV7-8 and TRBJ2-3 provide the parts outside the CDR3, is GAGVSQSPRYKVAKRGQDVALRCDPISGHVSLFWYQQALGQGPEFLTYFQNEAQLDKSGLPSDRFFAERPEGSVSTLKIQRTQQEDSAVYLCASSSYTDTQYFGPGTRLTVL.